The 26 T cell receptor beta chains given below trace back to one sample, sequenced in a study of blood T cell repertoires in COVID-19. The protocol was immunoSEQ multiplex PCR, while the TCRdb copy is restricted to in-frame clones and leaves out a portion. The sample shows roughly 220,000 clones, 85% to 90% of them seen only once. Sequenced sample: peripheral blood. Receptor source: a woman aged 45-65 years with COVID-19, enrolled during active disease.

Here the CDR3 reads CASSRRGLASTDTQYF. The CDR3, as DNA: TGCGCCAGCAGCCGACGAGGCCTCGCTAGCACAGATACGCAGTATTTT. J is TRBJ2-3 and V is TRBV5-1; D unclear. V shed 4 bases and J shed 0 bases, with 15 bases lying between them. The CDR3 is 16 residues long. Germline V gives CDR1 SGHRS, CDR2 YFSETQ.

V and J are TRBV18 and TRBJ1-1; D remains unclear. The CDR3 has 15 amino acids. Trimming pared 3 bases from V and 2 bases from J, leaving 13 bases between. Germline CDR1 reads KGHSH; CDR2 reads LQKENI. Here the CDR3 DNA reads TGTGCCAGCTCACCTGGGAGGTCAGGAAACACTGAAGCTTTCTTT. It is translated as CASSPGRSGNTEAFF.

This chain uses TRBV19 with TRBJ1-2, with D maybe TRBD1 (6 bases). The germline V and J ends were trimmed by 3 bases and 4 bases, with 21 bases remaining between them. CDR1 is LNHDA, CDR2 SQIVND, per germline (reference sequence). CDR3 length: 17 amino acids. The CDR3 here is CASSMVQGSIRGYGYTF. CDR3 nucleotides: TGTGCCAGTAGTATGGTACAGGGATCGATTCGGGGCTATGGCTACACCTTC.

The genes are TRBV9 and TRBJ2-4, with 12 bases lining up with TRBD2. The CDR3 spans 16 residues. Per germline, CDR1 SGDLS and CDR2 YYNGEE. With V trimmed by 2 bases and J by 8 bases, 8 bases remained unmatched. The CDR3 DNA follows: TGTGCCAGCAGCGTCCTAGCGGGGGGGCGGATGGACATTCAGTACTTC. Its protein is CASSVLAGGRMDIQYF.

The chain uses TRBV5-4 and TRBJ1-2, with 12 bases fitting TRBD1. The germline V gene has CDR1 SGHNT and CDR2 YYREEE (reference sequence). The CDR3 runs to 16 residues. Germline trimming cut 3 bases from V and 7 bases from J; bases unmatched to any gene: 10. DNA for the CDR3: TGTGCCAGCAGCTCGGGACAGGGGGCGAATATACTTGGCTACACCTTC. Its protein is CASSSGQGANILGYTF.

This chain links TRBV19 with TRBJ2-3; tentative D call: TRBD2 (5 bases). Between the trimmed V and J ends, which lost 5 bases and 3 bases, there was a span of 6 bases. The CDR3 runs 12 residues. Germline-derived CDR1 and CDR2 are LNHDA and SQIVND (reference sequence). CDR3 sequence: CASSGETDTQYF. DNA for the CDR3: TGTGCCAGTAGTGGGGAGACAGATACGCAGTATTTT.

J is TRBJ2-1 and V is TRBV5-1; 9 positions match TRBD2. In germline, CDR1 is SGHRS, CDR2 YFSETQ. The trim removed 0 bases at V and 7 bases at J, leaving 2 bases unmatched. The CDR3 loop spans 14 amino acids. The CDR3 loop is CASSLGSGGNEQFF. The CDR3 coding sequence is TGCGCCAGCAGCTTGGGTAGCGGGGGTAATGAGCAGTTCTTC.

This rearrangement joins TRBV30 to TRBJ1-2; maybe TRBD1 (6 bases). The CDR3 runs to 11 residues. Trimming left V 3 bases short and J 6 bases short, with 8 bases between. CDR1 is GTSNPN and CDR2 is SVGIG in the germline V gene (reference sequence). The CDR3 loop is CAWRQGDGYTF. CDR3 bases: TGTGCCTGGAGACAGGGAGATGGCTACACCTTC.

This rearrangement joins TRBV27 to TRBJ2-7; a possible D gene is TRBD1 (5 bases). CDR1 MNHEY and CDR2 SMNVEV come from the germline V gene (reference sequence). V dropped 3 bases and J dropped 5 bases, with 14 bases sitting between them. This CDR3 is 14 amino acids long. Here the CDR3 DNA reads TGTGCCAGCAGTTTCTCACCAGGGAACCACGAGCAGTACTTC. It codes for CASSFSPGNHEQYF.

This chain connects TRBV6-5 to TRBJ1-6; 7 positions match TRBD1. This CDR3 is built from 12 residues. Trimming cost V 7 bases and J 11 bases; bases outside gene matches: 5. The germline V gene has CDR1 MNHEY and CDR2 SVGAGI. The CDR3 nucleotides are TGTGCCAGCACCCCACAGGGGCCACCCCTCCACTTT. This codes for CASTPQGPPLHF.

V gene TRBV19 combines with J gene TRBJ1-3; D perhaps matches TRBD1 (6 bases). CDR3 length: 15 residues. The V gene's germline CDR1 is LNHDA and CDR2 SQIVND (reference sequence). Trimming took 2 bases from V and 0 from J, leaving 8 bases between them. CDR3 nucleotide sequence: TGTGCCAGTAGTATAAGGGGGTCCTCTGGAAACACCATATATTTT. It specifies CASSIRGSSGNTIYF. The complete variable domain, with remaining parts taken from reference TRBV19 and TRBJ1-3, reads DGGITQSPKYLFRKEGQNVTLSCEQNLNHDAMYWYRQDPGQGLRLIYYSQIVNDFQKGDIAEGYSVSREKKESFPLTVTSAQKNPTAFYLCASSIRGSSGNTIYFGEGSWLTVV.

This clone was seen only a few times. The chain is built from TRBV30 and TRBJ2-7; D might be TRBD1 (6 bases). Germline V gene data show CDR1 as GTSNPN and CDR2 as SVGIG (reference sequence). Deletions cut 0 bases from V and 4 bases from J, with 10 bases between. There are 13 residues in the CDR3. CDR3: CAWSVTGKYEQYV. CDR3 nucleotides: TGTGCCTGGAGTGTAACAGGGAAATACGAGCAGTACGTC.

The V gene is TRBV11-2, the J gene TRBJ2-4; TRBD2 aligns across 10 bases. From germline, CDR1 is SGHAT and CDR2 FQNNGV. This CDR3 spans 15 amino acids. With V trimmed by 3 bases and J by 10 bases, 9 bases remained unmatched. CDR3 loop: CASSFQRGGLWIQYF. Here the CDR3 DNA reads TGTGCCAGCAGCTTCCAGCGGGGGGGCCTATGGATTCAGTACTTC.

This chain connects TRBV27 to TRBJ2-2; a weak D match, TRBD1 (6 bases). The CDR3 is 16 residues long. V was shortened by 0 bases and J by 0 bases, with 8 bases between the two germline ends. The germline V gene has CDR1 MNHEY and CDR2 SMNVEV (reference sequence). CDR3 sequence: CASSLSRTANTGELFF. In nucleotides, the CDR3 is TGTGCCAGCAGTTTATCCCGGACAGCGAACACCGGGGAGCTGTTTTTT.

J is TRBJ2-7 and V is TRBV5-1, with a possible D match to TRBD2 (6 bases). CDR1 and CDR2 (germline): SGHRS, YFSETQ. The CDR3 is 13 residues long. V lost 1 base and J lost 3, with 8 bases in between. The DNA of the CDR3 is TGCGCCAGCAGCTTGACCGGGGGCTACGAGCAGTACTTC. Translating it yields CASSLTGGYEQYF. The whole variable domain, filled in from reference TRBV5-1 and TRBJ2-7, reads KAGVTQTPRYLIKTRGQQVTLSCSPISGHRSVSWYQQTPGQGLQFLFEYFSETQRNKGNFPGRFSGRQFSNSRSEMNVSTLELGDSALYLCASSLTGGYEQYFGPGTRLTVT.

Turning to this clone: The same CDR3 can be traced to other DNA sequences in this sample. The chain couples TRBV5-1 to TRBJ1-2, with TRBD1 matching 8 bases. This CDR3 is 14 amino acids long. Unmatched junction bases numbered 6, after V lost 0 bases and J lost 8 bases. Germline loops: CDR1 SGHRS, CDR2 YFSETQ. Here the CDR3 DNA reads TGCGCCAGCAGCTTGGCTGGGACAGGTGGAGGCTACACCTTC. Translated, it gives CASSLAGTGGGYTF. Looking up the rest from reference TRBV5-1 and TRBJ1-2 gives the full variable domain: KAGVTQTPRYLIKTRGQQVTLSCSPISGHRSVSWYQQTPGQGLQFLFEYFSETQRNKGNFPGRFSGRQFSNSRSEMNVSTLELGDSALYLCASSLAGTGGGYTFGSGTRLTVV.

The rearrangement uses TRBV27 and TRBJ2-1, with 8 bases fitting TRBD2. There are 16 residues in the CDR3. The V gene end was trimmed by 0 bases and the J gene end by 9 bases; junction bases not matched to a gene: 10. The germline V gene has CDR1 MNHEY and CDR2 SMNVEV (reference sequence). CDR3 sequence (DNA): TGTGCCAGCAGTTTATCATCTGCGGCGGGGGGTAGTGAGCAGTTCTTC. Amino acid sequence: CASSLSSAAGGSEQFF.

V is TRBV15 and J is TRBJ2-1; 10 bases are a match to TRBD1. The trim removed 5 bases at V and 7 bases at J, leaving 5 bases unmatched. CDR1 and CDR2 from the germline V gene are LNHNV and YYDKDF (reference sequence). This CDR3 region has 14 residues. CDR3 region: CATSLDRGLNEQFF. The CDR3 nucleotides are TGTGCCACCAGCTTGGACAGGGGGTTGAATGAGCAGTTCTTC. The whole variable domain, remainder taken from reference TRBV15 and TRBJ2-1, is DAMVIQNPRYQVTQFGKPVTLSCSQTLNHNVMYWYQQKSSQAPKLLFHYYDKDFNNEADTPDNFQSRRPNTSFCFLDIRSPGLGDTAMYLCATSLDRGLNEQFFGPGTRLTVL.

This sequence joins TRBV5-1 and TRBJ2-5; 7 nucleotides line up with TRBD2. This CDR3 has 16 amino acids. V trimming: 6 bases; J trimming: 0 bases; junction bases outside the gene matches: 11. The germline V gene has CDR1 SGHRS and CDR2 YFSETQ. This CDR3 reads CASKRRGAGYQETQYF. CDR3 bases: TGCGCCAGCAAGCGGAGGGGAGCGGGGTACCAAGAGACCCAGTACTTC.

J is TRBJ2-1 and V is TRBV7-3; perhaps TRBD1 as D (5 bases). This CDR3 comprises 13 residues. V dropped 5 bases and J dropped 4 bases, with 9 bases sitting between them. The V gene's germline CDR1 is SGHTA and CDR2 FQGTGA. The CDR3 DNA follows: TGTGCCAGCAGCCAGGGCCCTTACAATGAGCAGTTCTTC. This codes for CASSQGPYNEQFF.

Comments on this clone: The same CDR3 arises from other DNA sequences in this sample as well. The CDR3 DNA reads TGTGCCAGTAGAGGAGACAGGGACACCGGGGAGCTGTTTTTT. Residues: CASRGDRDTGELFF. The rearrangement links TRBV19 to TRBJ2-2, with 7 nucleotides matching TRBD1. CDR3 length: 14 amino acids. The V gene end was trimmed by 6 bases and the J gene end by 3 bases; junction bases not matched to a gene: 4. Germline V gene sequence: CDR1 LNHDA, CDR2 SQIVND (reference sequence).

V and J are TRBV27 and TRBJ2-1; 14 bases line up with TRBD2. Trimming at V came to 6 bases and at J to 4 bases, leaving 8 bases not matched to a gene. Germline CDR1 is MNHEY and CDR2 is SMNVEV (reference sequence). The length of the CDR3 is 17 residues. The CDR3 DNA follows: TGTGCCAGCAGACCTGGACTAGCGGGGGGCGTGTACAATGAGCAGTTCTTC. Translation gives CASRPGLAGGVYNEQFF.

The chain couples TRBV4-3 to TRBJ1-2; possible D gene TRBD1, 6 bases. Germline V gives CDR1 LGHNA, CDR2 YSLEER. V shed 0 bases and J shed 6 bases, with 14 bases lying between them. This CDR3 has 15 amino acids. The CDR3 DNA is TGCGCCAGCAGCCAAGATTGGGGAGGGGGTGATGGCTACACCTTC. Its translation is CASSQDWGGGDGYTF.

In this sample, this clone turned up once. The CDR3 reads CASSYGGRAGANYGYTF. The CDR3 nucleotides read TGTGCCAGCAGTTACGGAGGGAGGGCAGGAGCTAACTATGGCTACACCTTC. The rearrangement links TRBV6-2 or TRBV6-3 to TRBJ1-2; D is uncertain. The CDR3 covers 17 residues. In germline, CDR1 is MNHEY, CDR2 SVGEGT. The germline V and J ends were trimmed by 2 bases and 0 bases, with 16 bases remaining between them.

The chain links TRBV19 to TRBJ2-7, with D maybe TRBD2 (5 bases). V was trimmed by 8 bases and J by 3 bases, leaving 14 bases between them. CDR3 length: 13 residues. CDR1 is LNHDA, CDR2 SQIVND, per germline (reference sequence). CDR3 amino acids: CASALEADYEQYF. The CDR3 DNA sequence: TGTGCCAGTGCTTTGGAGGCGGACTACGAGCAGTACTTC.

This sequence joins TRBV19 and TRBJ1-5, with 10 bases lining up with TRBD1. The germline V gene has CDR1 LNHDA and CDR2 SQIVND (reference sequence). The ends lost 5 bases at V and 2 bases at J; junction bases unmatched: 9. There are 17 residues in the CDR3. The CDR3 protein is CASSGGRGQGGNQPQHF. Written as DNA, the CDR3 is TGTGCCAGTAGTGGGGGAAGAGGACAGGGGGGCAATCAGCCCCAGCATTTT.